The 23 T cell receptor beta chains given below trace back to one sample, sequenced in a study of T-cell memory formation after mild COVID-19. TCRdb re-derived calls from the 5' RACE reads in MiXCR, one entry per CDR3 protein. The sample carries approximately 210,000 distinct CDR3 sequences, roughly 30% recorded once. The sequenced material came from PBMCs or a T cell subset sorted from them (not recorded which). These receptors originate from an adult woman who had mild COVID-19 (a few samples of this study predate the infection). Cell type and time point are not known.

V usage is TRBV2 and J usage is TRBJ2-7, with D perhaps matching TRBD2 (6 bases). The CDR3 is made up of 15 amino acids. The ends were cut back, 6 bases at V and 1 base at J, with 16 bases in the middle. Per germline, CDR1 SNHLY and CDR2 FYNNEI. This CDR3 reads CASSLLGGASYEQYF. CDR3 nucleotides: TGTGCCAGCAGCCTCCTAGGAGGGGCTTCCTACGAGCAGTACTTC.

The chain has TRBV12-3 or TRBV12-4 and TRBJ2-1; D remains unclear. Deletions cut 1 base from V and 5 bases from J, with 6 bases between. This CDR3 has 13 amino acids. Written as DNA, the CDR3 is TGTGCCAGCAGTTTAGACGGACACAATGAGCAGTTCTTC. It encodes CASSLDGHNEQFF.

This clonotype was recorded once. This chain connects TRBV7-2 to TRBJ2-3; 12 nucleotides align to TRBD2. Per germline, CDR1 SGHTA and CDR2 FQGNSA. This CDR3 is 18 amino acids long. After removal of 2 bases from V and 1 base from J, the junction contained 7 bases not matched to a gene. Here the CDR3 reads CASSLTQLAGGRTDTQYF. CDR3 DNA sequence: TGTGCCAGCAGCTTAACGCAGCTAGCGGGAGGGCGCACAGATACGCAGTATTTT.

This chain links TRBV18 with TRBJ1-1; possibly TRBD1 for D (6 bases). V was shortened by 2 bases and J by 2 bases, with 9 bases between the two germline ends. Germline CDR1 and CDR2: KGHSH and LQKENI. CDR3 length equals 14 residues. Here the CDR3 DNA reads TGTGCCAGCTCACCAGTGACAGGCAACACTGAAGCTTTCTTT. This gives the protein CASSPVTGNTEAFF.

This chain joins TRBV29-1 and TRBJ2-1; 9 bases are a match to TRBD1. The V and J ends lost 5 bases and 4 bases, in that order; junction bases with no gene match: 3. Germline V gene data show CDR1 as SQVTM and CDR2 as ANQGSEA. The CDR3 has 13 residues. The CDR3 sequence: CSVPGQGYNEQFF. CDR3 nucleotide sequence: TGCAGCGTTCCTGGACAGGGGTACAATGAGCAGTTCTTC.

V gene TRBV5-1 combines with J gene TRBJ2-7; D might be TRBD1 (6 bases). This CDR3 spans 14 amino acids. The V gene lost 6 bases and the J gene lost 2 bases, with 15 bases spanning the gap. CDR1 is SGHRS, CDR2 YFSETQ, per germline. This chain's CDR3 is CASTSRGFAYEQYF. The CDR3 nucleotides read TGCGCCAGCACCTCTAGGGGGTTTGCCTACGAGCAGTACTTC.

The chain has TRBV20-1 and TRBJ2-3, with D uncertain. The CDR3 loop spans 11 amino acids. The germline V gene has CDR1 DFQATT and CDR2 SNEGSKA (reference sequence). V was shortened by 2 bases and J by 4 bases, with 4 bases between the two germline ends. The CDR3: CSARIPDTQYF. The DNA for the CDR3 is TGCAGTGCTAGAATCCCAGATACGCAGTATTTT.

The chain recombines TRBV7-9 with TRBJ2-5; TRBD1 matches at 8 bases. The CDR3 runs to 14 residues. Germline V gene sequence: CDR1 SEHNR, CDR2 FQNEAQ (reference sequence). J gave up 6 bases and V 5 bases, and 8 bases lay outside the gene matches. The CDR3 coding sequence is TGTGCCAGCAGCCGAAATCAGGGGGCCCAGACCCAGTACTTC. The encoded protein is CASSRNQGAQTQYF.

This clonotype was detected only a few times. The rearrangement uses TRBV12-3 or TRBV12-4 and TRBJ2-7; D is perhaps TRBD2 (5 bases). CDR3 length: 14 amino acids. V was shortened by 4 bases and J by 2 bases, with 12 bases between the two germline ends. As DNA, the CDR3 is TGTGCCAGCAGTTCCGGACTCAGAACCTACGAGCAGTACTTC. Translation gives CASSSGLRTYEQYF.

This chain links TRBV4-2 with TRBJ2-2, with D uncertain. There are 11 residues in the CDR3. Germline assignment: CDR1 LGHNA and CDR2 YNFKEQ. Between the trimmed V and J ends, which lost 3 bases and 13 bases, there was a span of 9 bases. The CDR3: CASSQGRRLFF. CDR3 nucleotides: TGTGCCAGCAGCCAGGGTAGAAGGCTGTTTTTT.

The gene calls are TRBV2 and TRBJ2-7, with D perhaps matching TRBD1 (6 bases). This CDR3 has 13 amino acids. V shed 3 bases and J shed 5 bases, with 11 bases lying between them. Germline assignment: CDR1 SNHLY and CDR2 FYNNEI. CDR3 nucleotides: TGTGCCAGCAGTGACAGGGGTGTCGACGAGCAGTACTTC. Its protein product is CASSDRGVDEQYF.

This clonotype was picked up a small number of times. This sequence joins TRBV7-8 and TRBJ2-2; the D is unclear. The CDR3 totals 17 residues. Trimming removed 1 base from V and 3 bases from J, with 15 bases in between. CDR1 and CDR2 (germline): SGHVS, FQNEAQ. The CDR3 sequence is CASSLVVVRVDTGELFF. CDR3 nucleotides: TGTGCCAGCAGCTTAGTGGTAGTAAGGGTGGACACCGGGGAGCTGTTTTTT.

This clonotype showed up many times. The chain couples TRBV27 to TRBJ1-6; no reliable D call. Germline loops: CDR1 MNHEY, CDR2 SMNVEV (reference sequence). This CDR3 comprises 13 residues. V was cut by 1 base and J by 5 bases, with 3 bases left in between. The CDR3 loop is CASSLLDNSPLHF. DNA of the CDR3: TGTGCCAGCAGTTTATTGGATAATTCACCCCTCCACTTT.

There are a few counts of this clonotype. The chain uses TRBV5-1 and TRBJ2-5, with unresolved D. The germline V gene has CDR1 SGHRS and CDR2 YFSETQ. Trimming removed 2 bases at V and 5 bases at J, with 16 bases between. The CDR3 has 15 amino acids. This CDR3 reads CASSFTVNRLETQYF. The CDR3 region has the DNA TGCGCCAGCAGCTTTACAGTAAACCGTCTGGAGACCCAGTACTTC.

This chain links TRBV7-9 with TRBJ1-1, with no clear D. CDR3 size: 15 residues. The germline V gene has CDR1 SEHNR and CDR2 FQNEAQ (reference sequence). V lost 3 bases, J lost 0 bases, and 11 bases lay in between. The CDR3: CASSFAPGMNTEAFF. The CDR3 DNA reads TGTGCCAGCAGCTTTGCCCCAGGAATGAACACTGAAGCTTTCTTT. The full variable domain, with the rest looked up from reference TRBV7-9 and TRBJ1-1, is DTGVSQNPRHKITKRGQNVTFRCDPISEHNRLYWYRQTLGQGPEFLTYFQNEAQLEKSRLLSDRFSAERPKGSFSTLEIQRTEQGDSAMYLCASSFAPGMNTEAFFGQGTRLTVV.

This clonotype was observed a few times. The J gene is TRBJ2-1, the V gene TRBV29-1; TRBD1 agrees at 11 bases. CDR1 is SQVTM and CDR2 is ANQGSEA in the germline V gene. CDR3 length: 15 amino acids. V was clipped by 4 bases and J by 5 bases; unmatched bases: 7. For the CDR3, the DNA is TGCAGCGTTGGCCCGACGGGACAGGGGGACAATGAGCAGTTCTTC. As protein: CSVGPTGQGDNEQFF.

The chain is built from TRBV11-2 and TRBJ1-1; D is undetermined. The CDR3 contains 13 residues. CDR1 is SGHAT and CDR2 is FQNNGV in the germline V gene. Trimming left V 3 bases short and J 5 bases short, with 10 bases between. This CDR3 reads CASSLTDVTEAFF. The CDR3 DNA is TGTGCCAGCAGCTTGACGGATGTGACTGAAGCTTTCTTT.

V usage is TRBV3-1 and J usage is TRBJ2-1, with D possibly being TRBD2 (6 bases). This CDR3 comprises 16 residues. Germline CDR1 reads LGHDT; CDR2 reads YNNKEL (reference sequence). Trimming pared 4 bases from V and 7 bases from J, leaving 20 bases between. CDR3 nucleotide sequence: TGTGCCAGCAGCCCTAACGGTTGGGGCGCGGGGAATGAGCAGTTCTTC. Amino acid sequence: CASSPNGWGAGNEQFF.

The CDR3 protein is CASSIVGTDYGYTF. The CDR3 nucleotides read TGTGCCAGTAGTATAGTCGGGACGGACTATGGCTACACCTTC. The rearrangement uses TRBV19 and TRBJ1-2; weak D call: TRBD1 (5 bases). CDR1 is LNHDA, CDR2 SQIVND, per germline (reference sequence). The CDR3 sequence is 14 residues long. The V gene lost 1 base and the J gene lost 3 bases, with 9 bases spanning the gap.

This chain joins TRBV5-1 and TRBJ2-3; D ambiguous. The CDR3 loop spans 15 amino acids. Germline lookup yields CDR1 SGHRS and CDR2 YFSETQ. V was cut by 0 bases and J by 1 base, with 9 bases left in between. The CDR3 loop reads CASSLEGSRTDTQYF. In DNA form, the CDR3 reads TGCGCCAGCAGCTTGGAGGGCAGCCGCACAGATACGCAGTATTTT. The full variable domain, with the rest looked up from reference TRBV5-1 and TRBJ2-3, is KAGVTQTPRYLIKTRGQQVTLSCSPISGHRSVSWYQQTPGQGLQFLFEYFSETQRNKGNFPGRFSGRQFSNSRSEMNVSTLELGDSALYLCASSLEGSRTDTQYFGPGTRLTVL.

This chain connects TRBV19 to TRBJ2-1, with D possibly TRBD1 on 5 matching bases. The CDR3 runs 14 residues. Germline values: CDR1 LNHDA, CDR2 SQIVND (reference sequence). Trimming cost V 4 bases and J 8 bases, with 15 bases left between them. Here the CDR3 reads CASSSRQGLDEQFF. The DNA for the CDR3 is TGTGCCAGTAGTAGTCGGCAGGGTTTGGATGAGCAGTTCTTC.

V usage is TRBV7-9 and J usage is TRBJ1-1; weak D call: TRBD1 (6 bases). The germline V gene encodes CDR1 SEHNR and CDR2 FQNEAQ (reference sequence). V was shortened by 4 bases and J by 4 bases, with 16 bases between the two germline ends. This CDR3 spans 15 amino acids. CDR3 bases: TGTGCCAGCAGCTCCGGCGGGACAAAGGGCACTGAAGCTTTCTTT. Protein sequence: CASSSGGTKGTEAFF.

The chain employs TRBV5-1 and TRBJ2-2; TRBD2 matches at 13 bases. The CDR3 runs to 18 residues. In germline, CDR1 is SGHRS, CDR2 YFSETQ. With V trimmed by 4 bases and J by 5 bases, 11 bases remained unmatched. The CDR3 sequence is CASSPGTSGNRRTGELFF. As DNA, the CDR3 is TGCGCCAGCAGCCCCGGGACTAGCGGGAATCGCAGAACCGGGGAGCTGTTTTTT.